The T cell receptor beta chain described here comes from a study of T cell changes during pregnancy in multiple sclerosis. The germline CDR1 and CDR2 sequences are SGHAT and FQNNGV. The CDR3 runs to 12 residues. Trimming shortened V by 6 bases and J by 6 bases, and 12 bases separated the two germline ends. Sequencing used immunoSEQ multiplex PCR; TCRdb keeps in-frame clones, though not all of them. The sample holds 20,000 to 25,000 clones, around nine tenths seen once. Source: CD8+ T cells from peripheral blood mononuclear cells, taken in the first trimester of pregnancy. This TCR was recovered from a female donor with multiple sclerosis, enrolled in a pregnancy study. This rearrangement joins TRBV11-2 to TRBJ2-7; D remains unclear. CDR3 coding DNA: TGTGCCAGCAGTTTCGAAGCAATCGAGCAGTACTTC. Translation: CASSFEAIEQYF. Using reference TRBV11-2 and TRBJ2-7 for the parts outside the CDR3, the full variable domain is EAGVAQSPRYKIIEKRQSVAFWCNPISGHATLYWYQQILGQGPKLLIQFQNNGVVDDSQLPKDRFSAERLKGVDSTLKIQPAKLEDSAVYLCASSFEAIEQYFGPGTRLTVT.